A selection of T cell receptor beta chains follows, all from one sample in a study of blood T cell repertoires in COVID-19. TCRdb keeps only in-frame clones here, not all; method: immunoSEQ multiplex PCR. This sample has about 51,000 clones; more than 70% occur once, and the top ten carry roughly 4.5%. The sequenced sample was peripheral blood. These receptors originate from a man older than 75 with active COVID-19. CDR3s include the opening cysteine and the closing phenylalanine or tryptophan. A D gene is named only where the DNA matches it firmly. Where a row states a size, it is once, few, many or the class of an expanded clone; other rows omit it.

>TRBJ2-1|-|-|TRBV18
CASSPQPGGSGNNEQFF
TGTGCCAGCTCACCACAACCGGGGGGCTCGGGAAACAATGAGCAGTTCTTC
>TRBJ1-2|-|-|TRBV12-3/TRBV12-4
CASRTSGLDGYTF
TGTGCCAGCAGGACCTCAGGGCTCGATGGCTACACCTTC
>TRBJ1-1|-|few|TRBV18
CASSPTGGNTEAFF
TGTGCCAGCTCACCAACCGGGGGTAACACTGAAGCTTTCTTT
>TRBJ2-1|-|-|TRBV2
CASKGESYNEQFF
TGTGCCAGCAAGGGGGAATCCTACAATGAGCAGTTCTTC
>TRBJ1-2|TRBD1|-|TRBV9
CASSVEGRGHGGYTF
TGTGCCAGCAGCGTAGAAGGCAGGGGGCATGGTGGCTACACCTTC
>TRBJ1-6|-|-|TRBV6-2/TRBV6-3
CASSLRGANSPLHF
TGTGCCAGCAGTCTACGGGGGGCAAATTCACCCCTCCACTTT
>TRBJ2-7|TRBD2|-|TRBV5-1
CASTPRGGASYEQYF
TGCGCCAGCACCCCTCGGGGGGGGGCCTCCTACGAGCAGTACTTC
>TRBJ2-7|-|-|TRBV5-5
CASSLGLSYTYEQYF
TGTGCCAGCAGCCTAGGACTTAGCTACACCTACGAGCAGTACTTC
>TRBJ2-1|TRBD2|-|TRBV7-9
CASSLSGLAGYNEQFF
TGTGCCAGCAGCTTATCGGGGCTAGCGGGATACAATGAGCAGTTCTTC
>TRBJ2-1|TRBD2|-|TRBV18
CASRLAGGPDEQFF
TGTGCCAGCCGACTAGCGGGAGGGCCCGATGAGCAGTTCTTC
>TRBJ2-7|-|-|TRBV5-6
CASSLNRVYEQYF
TGTGCCAGCAGCTTGAACAGGGTCTACGAGCAGTACTTC
>TRBJ1-1|TRBD1|-|TRBV2
CASRGTAWNTEAFF
TGTGCCAGCAGAGGGACAGCCTGGAACACTGAAGCTTTCTTT
>TRBJ2-5|-|-|TRBV6-6
CASAQGSAETQYF
TGTGCCAGCGCCCAGGGAAGTGCAGAGACCCAGTACTTC
>TRBJ2-2|TRBD1|-|TRBV7-9
CASSLGRQGYTGELFF
TGTGCCAGCAGCCTAGGGAGACAGGGTTACACCGGGGAGCTGTTTTTT
>TRBJ1-1|-|few|TRBV6-2/TRBV6-3
CASSRQDIAFF
TGTGCCAGCAGTCGACAGGATATTGCTTTCTTT
>TRBJ2-1|TRBD1|-|TRBV2
CASNSDRVNEQFF
TGTGCCAGCAACTCGGACAGGGTCAATGAGCAGTTCTTC
>TRBJ2-2|TRBD1|-|TRBV2
CASSKTGRAGELFF
TGTGCCAGCAGTAAGACAGGGCGGGCCGGGGAGCTGTTTTTT
>TRBJ2-3|-|-|TRBV27
CASSLSEPEGADTQYF
TGTGCCAGCAGTTTATCGGAGCCCGAGGGAGCAGATACGCAGTATTTT
>TRBJ1-1|TRBD1|-|TRBV5-1
CASRPGQSNTEAFF
TGCGCCAGCAGACCGGGACAGTCGAACACTGAAGCTTTCTTT
>TRBJ1-1|-|-|TRBV7-7
CASSPRLNTEAFF
TGTGCCAGCAGCCCGAGATTGAACACTGAAGCTTTCTTT
>TRBJ1-2|-|-|TRBV20-1
CSVLLGDGYTF
TGCAGTGTTCTACTCGGAGATGGCTACACCTTC
>TRBJ2-2|TRBD2|-|TRBV4-3
CASSQAPVVAGAAGELFF
TGCGCCAGCAGCCAAGCCCCCGTCGTAGCGGGAGCGGCCGGGGAGCTGTTTTTT
>TRBJ2-7|TRBD1|-|TRBV30
CAWTGQAPNEQYF
TGTGCCTGGACGGGACAGGCCCCGAACGAGCAGTACTTC
>TRBJ1-1|-|-|TRBV19
CASKRGRGAGVNTEAFF
TGTGCCAGTAAACGAGGCAGGGGCGCAGGGGTGAACACTGAAGCTTTCTTT
>TRBJ2-2|-|-|TRBV9
CASSVDAGHNTGELFF
TGTGCCAGCAGCGTAGACGCAGGGCATAACACCGGGGAGCTGTTTTTT
>TRBJ1-5|-|-|TRBV2
CASSGGMRVNQPQHF
TGTGCCAGCAGCGGGGGGATGAGGGTCAATCAGCCCCAGCATTTT
>TRBJ1-4|-|-|TRBV2
CASSVQSVNEKLFF
TGTGCCAGCAGTGTACAAAGCGTAAATGAAAAACTGTTTTTT
>TRBJ1-2|-|medium-sized|TRBV12-3/TRBV12-4
CASYAPGYGYTF
TGTGCCAGCTATGCACCAGGGTATGGCTACACCTTC
>TRBJ2-5|TRBD2|-|TRBV27
CASSFSGTRQETQYF
TGTGCCAGCAGTTTTAGCGGGACCCGCCAAGAGACCCAGTACTTC
>TRBJ2-7|TRBD1|-|TRBV27
CASRRTSGTGVYEQYF
TGTGCCAGCAGACGAACCTCCGGGACAGGGGTCTACGAGCAGTACTTC
>TRBJ2-7|-|-|TRBV9
CASSVGVGVVYEQYF
TGTGCCAGCAGCGTAGGGGTAGGGGTAGTGTACGAGCAGTACTTC
>TRBJ2-2|TRBD1|-|TRBV7-6
CASSSSNMGQGAGELFF
TGTGCCAGCAGCTCTTCCAATATGGGACAGGGGGCCGGGGAGCTGTTTTTT
>TRBJ2-7|TRBD1|-|TRBV19
CASSIDPVGTGGRSYEQYF
TGTGCCAGTAGTATAGATCCGGTGGGGACAGGGGGACGCTCCTACGAGCAGTACTTC
>TRBJ2-7|TRBD1|-|TRBV15
CATSRDLGDRGYEQYF
TGTGCCACCAGCAGAGATCTGGGGGACAGGGGATACGAGCAGTACTTC
>TRBJ2-3|TRBD1|-|TRBV2
CASSPGQVTDTQYF
TGTGCCAGCAGTCCGGGACAGGTGACAGATACGCAGTATTTT
>TRBJ2-7|-|-|TRBV5-1
CASSLRGTAYEQYF
TGCGCCAGCAGCTTGCGGGGGACTGCTTACGAGCAGTACTTC
>TRBJ1-2|TRBD1|-|TRBV7-6
CASSSLARDRGMPGYTF
TGTGCCAGCAGCTCACTAGCCCGGGACAGGGGGATGCCTGGCTACACCTTC
>TRBJ2-5|-|-|TRBV15
CATSRVRSTSLKETQYF
TGTGCCACCAGCAGAGTCCGAAGTACTAGCCTGAAAGAGACCCAGTACTTC
>TRBJ1-4|TRBD1|-|TRBV18
CASSPGQQEKLFF
TGTGCCAGCTCACCGGGACAGCAGGAAAAACTGTTTTTT
>TRBJ1-1|-|-|TRBV20-1
CSASLGGSEAEAFF
TGCAGTGCTAGTTTGGGGGGGTCCGAGGCTGAAGCTTTCTTT
>TRBJ2-3|TRBD1|-|TRBV5-1
CASSLEGTDRTDTQYF
TGCGCCAGCAGCTTGGAAGGGACGGACAGGACAGATACGCAGTATTTT
>TRBJ2-1|TRBD2|-|TRBV4-3
CASSQSRTGTTVSNEQFF
TGCGCCAGCAGCCAATCTCGCACCGGGACTACCGTAAGTAATGAGCAGTTCTTC
>TRBJ1-6|TRBD1|-|TRBV6-4
CASSARTGENSPLHF
TGTGCCAGCAGTGCCCGGACAGGGGAAAATTCACCCCTCCACTTT
>TRBJ2-5|TRBD2|-|TRBV5-6
CASSPGLAGVVETQYF
TGTGCCAGCAGCCCTGGACTAGCGGGAGTTGTAGAGACCCAGTACTTC
>TRBJ1-6|TRBD1|-|TRBV6-5
CASSWGQGNSPLHF
TGTGCCAGCAGTTGGGGACAGGGGAATTCACCCCTCCACTTT
>TRBJ2-1|TRBD2|few|TRBV20-1
CSASGRGGNNEQFF
TGCAGTGCTAGTGGGCGGGGGGGGAACAATGAGCAGTTCTTC
>TRBJ2-1|-|-|TRBV10-3
CAISESRTSPRVYNEQFF
TGTGCCATCAGTGAGTCGCGAACTAGCCCGCGGGTTTACAATGAGCAGTTCTTC
>TRBJ2-3|TRBD2|once|TRBV28
CASSLVGGAKGYKVTDTQYF
TGTGCCAGCAGCCTAGTCGGGGGGGCTAAAGGTTATAAGGTCACAGATACGCAGTATTTT
>TRBJ1-1|-|-|TRBV7-9
CASSPNTQVNTEAFF
TGTGCCAGCAGCCCCAACACTCAGGTTAACACTGAAGCTTTCTTT
>TRBJ2-7|-|-|TRBV10-3
CAISGTVGFYEQYF
TGTGCCATCAGTGGGACAGTGGGATTCTACGAGCAGTACTTC
>TRBJ1-3|-|-|TRBV5-1
CASSLVGTPVSGNTIYF
TGCGCCAGCAGCTTGGTTGGTACACCCGTCTCTGGAAACACCATATATTTT
>TRBJ2-3|TRBD2|-|TRBV20-1
CSASPGGATDTQYF
TGCAGTGCTAGTCCGGGAGGAGCCACAGATACGCAGTATTTT
>TRBJ2-5|TRBD2|-|TRBV28
CASSPESGTRRRETQYF
TGTGCCAGCAGTCCCGAATCCGGGACTAGGCGACGAGAGACCCAGTACTTC
>TRBJ2-5|-|few|TRBV7-3
CASSLAQKETQYF
TGTGCCAGCAGCTTAGCACAGAAAGAGACCCAGTACTTC
>TRBJ2-3|-|-|TRBV7-2
CASSRDPGARSTDTQYF
TGTGCCAGCAGCCGCGATCCAGGGGCCCGGAGCACAGATACGCAGTATTTT
>TRBJ1-1|-|-|TRBV2
CASSAMRQEMNTEAFF
TGTGCCAGCAGTGCCATGCGACAGGAGATGAACACTGAAGCTTTCTTT
>TRBJ2-2|-|-|TRBV3-1/TRBV3-2
CASSHIVAGRAGELFF
TGTGCCAGCAGCCACATAGTGGCGGGGAGAGCCGGGGAGCTGTTTTTT
>TRBJ2-7|-|-|TRBV10-2
CASSEFGGSYEQYF
TGCGCCAGCAGTGAGTTCGGGGGCTCCTACGAGCAGTACTTC
>TRBJ2-1|TRBD2|-|TRBV6-2/TRBV6-3
CASSYSRLAGGRVSSYNEQFF
TGTGCCAGCAGTTACTCGAGGCTAGCGGGAGGGCGAGTAAGCTCCTACAATGAGCAGTTCTTC